Listed below are T cell receptor beta chains from one sample, sequenced in a study of blood T cell repertoires in COVID-19. The protocol was immunoSEQ multiplex PCR, while the TCRdb copy is restricted to in-frame clones and leaves out a portion. The sample shows hundreds of thousands of clones, around 90% of them seen only once. The sample comprised peripheral blood. These TCRs come from a woman aged 70-85 years with COVID-19, enrolled during active disease. The CDR3 runs from the conserved cysteine through the conserved F or W. Fields, in order: J gene, V gene, clone size, D gene, CDR3 DNA, CDR3 protein. A D gene is named only where the DNA matches it firmly. Clone size is shown for a subset of rows, as once, few, many or a class of expanded clone.

J: TRBJ2-3
V: TRBV5-1
size: .
D: .
DNA: TGCGCCAGCAGCGCTACAGCCTTCACAGATACGCAGTATTTT
CDR3: CASSATAFTDTQYF

J: TRBJ2-1
V: TRBV12-3/TRBV12-4
size: .
D: TRBD1
DNA: TGTGCCAGCAGTTACAGACAGGGCGATGAGCAGTTCTTC
CDR3: CASSYRQGDEQFF

J: TRBJ2-1
V: TRBV6-2/TRBV6-3
size: .
D: .
DNA: TGTGCCAGCAGTTCGACACGCTCCTACAATGAGCAGTTCTTC
CDR3: CASSSTRSYNEQFF

J: TRBJ1-1
V: TRBV19
size: .
D: .
DNA: TGTGCCAGTAGAGCCCCTGGGGCGAACACTGAAGCTTTCTTT
CDR3: CASRAPGANTEAFF

J: TRBJ1-5
V: TRBV29-1
size: .
D: .
DNA: TGCAGCGTTTCTTTCGGGACAAGTTATAGCAATCAGCCCCAGCATTTT
CDR3: CSVSFGTSYSNQPQHF

J: TRBJ1-5
V: TRBV19
size: .
D: TRBD1
DNA: TGTGCCAGTACCTTGGACAGGGGTAGCAATCAGCCCCAGCATTTT
CDR3: CASTLDRGSNQPQHF

J: TRBJ2-2
V: TRBV21-1
size: .
D: .
DNA: TGTGCCAGCAGCGAAGACAAGTCCGGGGAGCTGTTTTTT
CDR3: CASSEDKSGELFF

J: TRBJ2-7
V: TRBV6-5
size: .
D: TRBD1
DNA: TGTGCCAGCAGTACTCGACAGGGCCCGCTCTACGAGCAGTACTTC
CDR3: CASSTRQGPLYEQYF

J: TRBJ1-5
V: TRBV29-1
size: .
D: .
DNA: TGCAGCGTTGGTACAGGGAATCAGCCCCAGCATTTT
CDR3: CSVGTGNQPQHF

J: TRBJ2-2
V: TRBV6-5
size: .
D: .
DNA: TGTGCCAGCAATCGGCAGGAGAACACCGGGGAGCTGTTTTTT
CDR3: CASNRQENTGELFF

J: TRBJ2-7
V: TRBV7-2
size: .
D: TRBD2
DNA: TGTGCCAGCAGCTTATTTTATAGCGGGGGATACGAGCAGTACTTC
CDR3: CASSLFYSGGYEQYF

J: TRBJ1-5
V: TRBV14
size: .
D: .
DNA: TGTGCCAGCAGCCAAGGTGGCGGGGATCAGCCCCAGCATTTT
CDR3: CASSQGGGDQPQHF

J: TRBJ1-1
V: TRBV5-1
size: .
D: TRBD1
DNA: TGCGCCAGCAGCCGGGGACAGGGAGGGACTGAAGCTTTCTTT
CDR3: CASSRGQGGTEAFF

J: TRBJ2-1
V: TRBV9
size: .
D: .
DNA: TGTGCCAGCAGCGTAGCAAGTAGCTCCTACAATGAGCAGTTCTTC
CDR3: CASSVASSSYNEQFF

J: TRBJ2-1
V: TRBV5-1
size: .
D: TRBD2
DNA: TGCGCCAGCAGCCAGACTAGCGGGAGGACTCAGGAGCAGTTCTTC
CDR3: CASSQTSGRTQEQFF

J: TRBJ2-3
V: TRBV4-1
size: .
D: .
DNA: TGCGCCAGCAGCCAAGCAGGGGCCGTAACAGATACGCAGTATTTT
CDR3: CASSQAGAVTDTQYF

J: TRBJ1-1
V: TRBV6-5
size: .
D: .
DNA: TGTGCCAGCAGTTACTCGCGGCGGAACACTGAAGCTTTCTTT
CDR3: CASSYSRRNTEAFF

J: TRBJ1-2
V: TRBV5-8
size: .
D: .
DNA: TGTGCCAGCAGCCGATACGAGGGGGTTTATGGCTACACCTTC
CDR3: CASSRYEGVYGYTF

J: TRBJ2-7
V: TRBV14
size: .
D: .
DNA: TGTGCCAGCAGCCGGACGGGAATCTCCTACGAGCAGTACTTC
CDR3: CASSRTGISYEQYF

J: TRBJ1-5
V: TRBV30
size: .
D: .
DNA: TGTGCCTGGAGTCAAACAGGGAGTCAGCCCCAGCATTTT
CDR3: CAWSQTGSQPQHF

J: TRBJ2-7
V: TRBV30
size: .
D: TRBD2
DNA: TGTGCCTGGACTGGGGGGGGTAGCGGGAGCTACGAGCAGTACTTC
CDR3: CAWTGGGSGSYEQYF

J: TRBJ1-3
V: TRBV11-3
size: .
D: TRBD1
DNA: TGTGCCAGCAGCACAGGGGCGGGAAACACCATATATTTT
CDR3: CASSTGAGNTIYF

J: TRBJ2-7
V: TRBV19
size: .
D: TRBD2
DNA: TGTGCCAGTAGTATAGTCGGCGTAGCGGGAGGGATTTCTACCCACGAGCAGTACTTC
CDR3: CASSIVGVAGGISTHEQYF

J: TRBJ2-7
V: TRBV11-2
size: .
D: .
DNA: TGTGCCAGCAGCTTAGAGTATTGGAGCTCCTACGAGCAGTACTTC
CDR3: CASSLEYWSSYEQYF

J: TRBJ2-7
V: TRBV11-3
size: .
D: .
DNA: TGTGCCAGCAGCTTAGTAGGGCAGGGAGGCTACGAGCAGTACTTC
CDR3: CASSLVGQGGYEQYF

J: TRBJ1-1
V: TRBV7-9
size: .
D: .
DNA: TGTGCCAGCAGCTTCGAGACCGGGTCAGCTTTCTTT
CDR3: CASSFETGSAFF

J: TRBJ2-7
V: TRBV6-4
size: .
D: .
DNA: TGTGCCAGCAGTAAGGACAGCTCCTACGAGCAGTACTTC
CDR3: CASSKDSSYEQYF

J: TRBJ2-7
V: TRBV6-6
size: .
D: .
DNA: TGTGCCAGCAGTTCCCGAGGGGGTATGGGCTACGAGCAGTACTTC
CDR3: CASSSRGGMGYEQYF

J: TRBJ1-5
V: TRBV28
size: few
D: .
DNA: TGTGCCAGCAGCCCAGGAGGGAGAGGCGATCAGCCCCAGCATTTT
CDR3: CASSPGGRGDQPQHF

J: TRBJ1-1
V: TRBV25-1
size: .
D: TRBD1
DNA: TGTGCCAGCAGCGACTGGACAGGGAGGACTGAAGCTTTCTTT
CDR3: CASSDWTGRTEAFF

J: TRBJ2-1
V: TRBV6-6
size: once
D: .
DNA: TGTGCCAGCAGTTATCGCACAGGCTACAATGAGCAGTTCTTC
CDR3: CASSYRTGYNEQFF

J: TRBJ2-7
V: TRBV10-3
size: .
D: TRBD2
DNA: TGTGCCATCAGGGCTAGCGGGAGCTACGAGCAGTACTTC
CDR3: CAIRASGSYEQYF

J: TRBJ1-4
V: TRBV7-9
size: once
D: TRBD1
DNA: TGTGCCAGCAGCCGGAGGACAGGGGGAGGTAATGAAAAACTGTTTTTT
CDR3: CASSRRTGGGNEKLFF

J: TRBJ2-1
V: TRBV7-3
size: .
D: .
DNA: TGTGCCAGCAGCCCTACTGGGGGGGCCCGTGAGCAGTTCTTC
CDR3: CASSPTGGAREQFF

J: TRBJ1-1
V: TRBV20-1
size: .
D: TRBD1
DNA: TGCAGTGCTAGTAGTGGAACAGGGGTGGGGACTTTCTTT
CDR3: CSASSGTGVGTFF

J: TRBJ2-7
V: TRBV5-1
size: .
D: TRBD2
DNA: TGCGCCAGCAGCTTGGGTCTAGCGGGAGTTGGCGAGCAGTACTTC
CDR3: CASSLGLAGVGEQYF

J: TRBJ2-7
V: TRBV9
size: .
D: .
DNA: TGTGCCAGCAGCGTATCTTGGAGGGGCTACGAGCAGTACTTC
CDR3: CASSVSWRGYEQYF

J: TRBJ1-3
V: TRBV11-3
size: .
D: .
DNA: TGTGCCAGCAGCTTTTCCCGATCAACTTCTGGAAACACCATATATTTT
CDR3: CASSFSRSTSGNTIYF

J: TRBJ1-2
V: TRBV28
size: once
D: .
DNA: TGTGCCACCCGGAGCCCCGGTGGCTATGGCTACACCTTC
CDR3: CATRSPGGYGYTF

J: TRBJ1-2
V: TRBV3-1/TRBV3-2
size: .
D: .
DNA: TGTGCCAGCAGCCAAGATTCCACGGGAGGAGGCTACACCTTC
CDR3: CASSQDSTGGGYTF

J: TRBJ1-2
V: TRBV27
size: .
D: TRBD1
DNA: TGTGCCAGCAGTTTATCACAGGGGATGTCTAACTATGGCTACACCTTC
CDR3: CASSLSQGMSNYGYTF

J: TRBJ2-5
V: TRBV27
size: .
D: .
DNA: TGTGCCAGCAGAGAGTTGAGTAGGGGTGAGACCCAGTACTTC
CDR3: CASRELSRGETQYF

J: TRBJ1-2
V: TRBV7-9
size: .
D: .
DNA: TGTGCCAGCAGCGCGGGGGTCCTTTTTGGCTACACCTTC
CDR3: CASSAGVLFGYTF

J: TRBJ1-2
V: TRBV12-3/TRBV12-4
size: .
D: TRBD1
DNA: TGTGCCACCGCGACAGGGGGTGGCTATGGCTACACCTTC
CDR3: CATATGGGYGYTF

J: TRBJ2-3
V: TRBV20-1
size: .
D: .
DNA: TGCAGTGCTACCCTAGAGTTTAAGCAGTATTTT
CDR3: CSATLEFKQYF

J: TRBJ2-2
V: TRBV12-3/TRBV12-4
size: .
D: TRBD2
DNA: TGTGCCAGCCCGGGGGGGAGGACCGGGGAGCTGTTTTTT
CDR3: CASPGGRTGELFF

J: TRBJ1-2
V: TRBV10-3
size: .
D: .
DNA: TGTGCCATCAGTGAGTCGGCGGCAGAGTCCGGCTACACCTTC
CDR3: CAISESAAESGYTF

J: TRBJ1-5
V: TRBV29-1
size: .
D: .
DNA: TGCAGCGTTTCAGGGGCAAATCAGCCCCAGCATTTT
CDR3: CSVSGANQPQHF

J: TRBJ1-1
V: TRBV19
size: few
D: .
DNA: TGTGCCAGTATCGGCAGGGTGGACACTGAAGCTTTCTTT
CDR3: CASIGRVDTEAFF

J: TRBJ2-7
V: TRBV28
size: .
D: TRBD2
DNA: TGTGCCAGCAGAAGGGTGGGGGGGTCCTACGAGCAGTACTTC
CDR3: CASRRVGGSYEQYF

J: TRBJ2-5
V: TRBV7-3
size: .
D: .
DNA: TGTGCCAGCAGTCCAACAGGGAGAGAAGAGACCCAGTACTTC
CDR3: CASSPTGREETQYF